Each of the 5 T cell receptor beta chains below was sequenced from the same sample in a study of blood T cell repertoires in COVID-19. Generated by immunoSEQ multiplex PCR, the TCRdb table keeps only in-frame clones and is missing some. The table lists around 99,000 clones, around 80% of them singletons. Input material: peripheral blood. The source of these receptors is a human donor in a cohort sampled during active or convalescent COVID-19.

The chain recombines TRBV4-1 with TRBJ2-7; TRBD2 matches 10 bases. Germline V lookup: CDR1 MGHRA, CDR2 YSYEKL. CDR3 length equals 16 residues. V shed 0 bases, J shed 6 bases, and the junction held 8 bases outside the gene matches. CDR3 sequence reads: CASSQDRIAGGTEQYF. CDR3 coding DNA: TGCGCCAGCAGCCAAGATAGGATAGCGGGAGGTACCGAGCAGTACTTC.

CDR3 in amino acids: CASSWGVLFGVVEYF. In DNA, the CDR3 is TGTGCCAGCAGTTGGGGGGTTCTTTTCGGGGTAGTCGAATATTTT. The chain recombines TRBV27 with TRBJ1-3; TRBD1 is a possible D gene (5 bases). Germline values: CDR1 MNHEY, CDR2 SMNVEV (reference sequence). This CDR3 spans 15 amino acids. Trimming cost V 4 bases and J 15 bases, with 25 bases left between them.

CDR3 protein: CASRPFEGTEAFF. The CDR3 DNA is TGTGCCAGTAGGCCCTTTGAGGGCACTGAAGCTTTCTTT. This sequence joins TRBV19 and TRBJ1-1; D gene ambiguous. This CDR3 has 13 amino acids. The V gene's germline CDR1 is LNHDA and CDR2 SQIVND (reference sequence). V lost 6 bases and J lost 4, with 12 bases in between.

V usage is TRBV3-1 (or the pseudogene TRBV3-2) and J usage is TRBJ2-2; 10 bases are a match to TRBD2. The germline CDR1 and CDR2 sequences are LGHDT and YNNKEL (reference sequence). The CDR3 covers 15 residues. With V trimmed by 1 base and J by 7 bases, 3 bases remained unmatched. The CDR3 bases are TGTGCCAGCAGCCAAGTCCTAGCGGGAGTCGGGGAGCTGTTTTTT. It codes for CASSQVLAGVGELFF.

This chain joins TRBV19 and TRBJ1-1, with D unresolved. The germline CDR1 and CDR2 sequences are LNHDA and SQIVND (reference sequence). The CDR3 covers 13 residues. The V end lost 3 bases, the J end lost 4 bases, and 9 bases lay between the germline ends. The CDR3, as DNA: TGTGCCAGTAGTATGGAGGTAGGCACTGAAGCTTTCTTT. Translated: CASSMEVGTEAFF.